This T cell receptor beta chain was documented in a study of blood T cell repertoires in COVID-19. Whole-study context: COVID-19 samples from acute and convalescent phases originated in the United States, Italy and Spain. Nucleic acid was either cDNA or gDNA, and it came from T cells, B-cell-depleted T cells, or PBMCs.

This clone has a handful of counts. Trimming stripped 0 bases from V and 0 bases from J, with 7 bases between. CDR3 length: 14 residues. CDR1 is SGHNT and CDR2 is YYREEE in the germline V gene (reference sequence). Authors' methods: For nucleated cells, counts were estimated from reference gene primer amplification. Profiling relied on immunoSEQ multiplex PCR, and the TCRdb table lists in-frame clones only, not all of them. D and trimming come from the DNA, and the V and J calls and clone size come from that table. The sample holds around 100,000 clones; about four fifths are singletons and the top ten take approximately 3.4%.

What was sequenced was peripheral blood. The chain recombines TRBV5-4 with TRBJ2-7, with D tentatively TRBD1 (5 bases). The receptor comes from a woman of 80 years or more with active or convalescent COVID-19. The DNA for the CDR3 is TGTGCCAGCAGCTTGGCAGGGTCCTCCTACGAGCAGTACTTC. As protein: CASSLAGSSYEQYF.